These 9 T cell receptor beta chains share one sample of origin, sequenced in a study of human T cells and chemical hapten exposure. Time point given: healthy volunteer bleed at 2 weeks. Before extraction, the whole blood was not fractionated, and total RNA was taken from it. TCRdb analysed the RACE reads with MiXCR anew, one entry per CDR3 protein. The sample has roughly 130,000 distinct CDR3 sequences; about 9.4% are singletons. The sample was whole blood. The receptors were gathered from a male donor in good health. Some clones in this sample may be carry-over from other donors' samples.

The table lists this clonotype with a few counts. The chain employs TRBV12-3 or TRBV12-4 and TRBJ2-7; maybe TRBD2 (6 bases). Trimming pared 2 bases from V and 5 bases from J, leaving 7 bases between. This CDR3 spans 12 amino acids. In DNA form, the CDR3 reads TGTGCCAGCAGTTTATGGAGGGACGAGCAGTACTTC. Protein: CASSLWRDEQYF.

This clonotype was seen at least ten times. This sequence joins TRBV20-1 and TRBJ1-2; 8 bases align to TRBD1. CDR1 and CDR2 (germline): DFQATT, SNEGSKA (reference sequence). V lost 7 bases and J lost 4; bases outside the gene matches: 8. CDR3 length equals 13 residues. CDR3 amino acids: CSVGTGVIYGYTF. In DNA, the CDR3 is TGCAGTGTCGGGACAGGAGTTATCTATGGCTACACCTTC.

This clonotype has only a few counts. V gene TRBV12-3 or TRBV12-4 combines with J gene TRBJ2-3; D perhaps matches TRBD2 (5 bases). The germline V and J ends were trimmed by 5 bases and 4 bases, with 10 bases remaining between them. This CDR3 contains 13 residues. CDR3 nucleotides: TGTGCCAGCAGTCAGCTAGCTGCAGATACGCAGTATTTT. Amino acids: CASSQLAADTQYF.

This clonotype was found many times. The chain is built from TRBV11-2 and TRBJ1-1; no definite D call. This CDR3 has 14 residues. Germline V gives CDR1 SGHAT, CDR2 FQNNGV. V was trimmed by 0 bases and J by 4 bases, leaving 9 bases between them. CDR3 DNA: TGTGCCAGCAGCTTAGATCCGACGAGCACTGAAGCTTTCTTT. Protein product: CASSLDPTSTEAFF.

The table lists this clonotype with many counts. The V and J genes are TRBV15 and TRBJ2-1; D gene uncertain. This CDR3 contains 16 residues. Trimming removed 0 bases from V and 0 bases from J, with 9 bases in between. From germline, CDR1 is LNHNV and CDR2 YYDKDF (reference sequence). The CDR3 protein is CATSRDTLNSYNEQFF. DNA of the CDR3: TGTGCCACCAGCAGAGATACGCTCAACTCCTACAATGAGCAGTTCTTC.

Many counts were recorded for this clonotype. The chain has TRBV6-2 or TRBV6-3 and TRBJ2-1; TRBD2 matches at 12 bases. The CDR3 contains 15 residues. CDR1 is MNHEY and CDR2 is SVGEGT in the germline V gene. The ends lost 3 bases at V and 7 bases at J; junction bases unmatched: 4. CDR3 amino acids: CASSYRLAGGNEQFF. DNA of the CDR3: TGTGCCAGCAGTTATCGGCTAGCGGGGGGGAATGAGCAGTTCTTC.

DNA of the CDR3: TGTGCCAGCAGCGGGGCGGGGCGGACCTACAATGAGCAGTTCTTC. Translation: CASSGAGRTYNEQFF. V usage is TRBV7-9 and J usage is TRBJ2-1, with D maybe TRBD2 (6 bases). In germline, CDR1 is SEHNR, CDR2 FQNEAQ (reference sequence). The CDR3 totals 15 residues. V dropped 5 bases and J dropped 2 bases, with 13 bases sitting between them.

This clonotype was counted many times. This chain joins TRBV10-3 and TRBJ2-7; 11 nucleotides line up with TRBD1. Per germline, CDR1 ENHRY and CDR2 SYGVKD. This CDR3 is 16 amino acids long. After removal of 6 bases from V and 1 base from J, the junction contained 8 bases not matched to a gene. CDR3 region: CAIRSGQGAQSYEQYF. The CDR3 coding sequence is TGTGCCATCAGAAGTGGACAGGGGGCACAATCCTACGAGCAGTACTTC.

The sample holds many counts of this clonotype. This chain connects TRBV13 to TRBJ2-7; TRBD1 might be the D (5 bases). V lost 0 bases and J lost 0, with 9 bases in between. The length of the CDR3 is 15 residues. From germline, CDR1 is PRHDT and CDR2 FYEKMQ (reference sequence). The CDR3 nucleotides are TGTGCCAGCAGCTTAGGACAGGCGCCCTCCTACGAGCAGTACTTC. It is translated as CASSLGQAPSYEQYF.